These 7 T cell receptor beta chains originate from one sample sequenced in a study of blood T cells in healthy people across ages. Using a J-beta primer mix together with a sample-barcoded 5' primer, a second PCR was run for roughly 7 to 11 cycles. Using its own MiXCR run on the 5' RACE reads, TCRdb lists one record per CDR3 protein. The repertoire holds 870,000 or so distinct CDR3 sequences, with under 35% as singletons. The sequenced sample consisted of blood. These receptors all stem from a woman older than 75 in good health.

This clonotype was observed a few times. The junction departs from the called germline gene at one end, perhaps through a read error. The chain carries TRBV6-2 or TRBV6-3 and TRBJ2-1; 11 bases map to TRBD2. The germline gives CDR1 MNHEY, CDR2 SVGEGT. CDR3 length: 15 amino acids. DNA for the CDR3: TGTGCCAGCAGCCTAACTAGCGGGGGTTACAATGACCAGTTCTTC. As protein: CASSLTSGGYNDQFF.

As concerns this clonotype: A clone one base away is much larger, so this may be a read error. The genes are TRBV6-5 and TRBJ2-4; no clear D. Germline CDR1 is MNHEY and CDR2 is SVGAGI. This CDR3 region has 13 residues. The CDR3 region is CAGSAGVRNIQYF. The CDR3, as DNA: TGTGCCGGCAGTGCCGGAGTGAGAAACATTCAGTACTTC.

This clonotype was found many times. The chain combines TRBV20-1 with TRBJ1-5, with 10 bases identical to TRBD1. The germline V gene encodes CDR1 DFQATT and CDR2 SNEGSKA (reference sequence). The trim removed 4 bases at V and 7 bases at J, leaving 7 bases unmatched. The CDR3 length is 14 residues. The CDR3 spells CSATGTGAGQPQHF. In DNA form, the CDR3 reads TGCAGTGCTACAGGGACAGGGGCTGGGCAGCCCCAGCATTTT.

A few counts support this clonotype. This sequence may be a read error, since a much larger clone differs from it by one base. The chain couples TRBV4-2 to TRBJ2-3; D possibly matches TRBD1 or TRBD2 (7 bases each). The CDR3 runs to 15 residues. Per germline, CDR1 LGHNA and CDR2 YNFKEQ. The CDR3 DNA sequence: TGTGCCTGCAGCCAAGGTCAGGGGGAGGGAGATACGCAGTATTTT. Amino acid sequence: CACSQGQGEGDTQYF.

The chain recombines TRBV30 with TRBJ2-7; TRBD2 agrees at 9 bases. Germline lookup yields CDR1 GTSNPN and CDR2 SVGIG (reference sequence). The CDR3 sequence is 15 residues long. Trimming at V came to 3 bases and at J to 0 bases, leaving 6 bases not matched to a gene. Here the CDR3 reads CAWRGVAGASYEQYF. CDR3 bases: TGTGCCTGGAGAGGGGTAGCGGGGGCCTCCTACGAGCAGTACTTC.

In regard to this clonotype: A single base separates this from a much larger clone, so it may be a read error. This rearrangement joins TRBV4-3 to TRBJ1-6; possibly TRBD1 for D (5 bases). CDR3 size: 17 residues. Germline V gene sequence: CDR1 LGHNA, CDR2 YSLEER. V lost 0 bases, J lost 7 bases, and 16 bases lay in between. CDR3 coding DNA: TGCGCCAGCAGCCAAGATTTGCCGGGCTGGGGGAATTCACCCCTCCACTTT. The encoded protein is CASSQDLPGWGNSPLHF.

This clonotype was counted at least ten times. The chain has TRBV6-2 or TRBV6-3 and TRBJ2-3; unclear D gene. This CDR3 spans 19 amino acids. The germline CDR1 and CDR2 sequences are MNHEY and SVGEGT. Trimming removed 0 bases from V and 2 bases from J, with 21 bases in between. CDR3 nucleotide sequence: TGTGCCAGCAGTTACTCGATGTCTCGGGTTACCAACCCCACAGATACGCAGTATTTT. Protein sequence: CASSYSMSRVTNPTDTQYF.